This is a list of T cell receptor beta chains from one sample in a study of blood T cell repertoires in COVID-19. The assay was immunoSEQ multiplex PCR, and TCRdb's table has in-frame clones only and misses some. The data show roughly 80,000 clones, more than 65% seen once. Sequencing input: peripheral blood. Every receptor here comes from an elderly man with acute or convalescent COVID-19. Each CDR3 is given without its conserved first and last residue. D genes are given only for firm matches.

D	length	V	J	CDR3
-	14	TRBV7-3	TRBJ2-3	ASSFNGDSIPDTQY
TRBD1	11	TRBV5-6	TRBJ1-2	ASSPGDRRVYT
TRBD1	11	TRBV29-1	TRBJ1-2	SATGTVNYGYT
TRBD1	12	TRBV30	TRBJ1-2	AWNRGQGGYGYT
-	12	TRBV12-5	TRBJ1-5	ASGLRSRNQPQH
-	10	TRBV30	TRBJ1-2	AWTRGLYGYT
TRBD1	13	TRBV19	TRBJ1-4	ASNQMGDRGEKLF
-	13	TRBV4-1	TRBJ1-6	ASSQDVLKLSPLH
TRBD2	13	TRBV5-1	TRBJ2-2	ASSLAGTSGRELF
TRBD1	13	TRBV19	TRBJ1-3	ASSSSTGAGNTIY
-	14	TRBV6-2/TRBV6-3	TRBJ1-1	ASSFQGIGMNTEAF
-	12	TRBV7-9	TRBJ1-5	ASSLGQADQPQH
-	11	TRBV7-9	TRBJ1-1	ASSPQGNTEAF
-	9	TRBV20-1	TRBJ1-2	SARGGESYT
-	13	TRBV18	TRBJ2-5	ASSPQVPSQETQY
-	12	TRBV19	TRBJ1-2	ASSSLSDKYGYT
TRBD1	13	TRBV18	TRBJ1-3	ASSPPVQGKTTIY
TRBD2	14	TRBV13	TRBJ2-1	ASSPHAGGPYNEQF
-	13	TRBV13	TRBJ1-2	ASSSWDKANYGYT
-	11	TRBV19	TRBJ1-2	ASTYREGYGYT
-	14	TRBV18	TRBJ1-2	ASSPGRQSSNYGYT
TRBD1	14	TRBV6-5	TRBJ2-2	ASSYQQGAAAGELF
TRBD2	11	TRBV29-1	TRBJ2-3	SAWTSQRDTQY
TRBD1	11	TRBV6-5	TRBJ2-7	ASSYRQGGEQY
-	10	TRBV7-9	TRBJ1-1	ASSLAVTEAF
-	13	TRBV11-3	TRBJ2-1	ASSLNGRGLDEQF
TRBD1	14	TRBV5-5	TRBJ1-2	ASSNRDSPSNYGYT
TRBD1	13	TRBV2	TRBJ1-2	ASSAYQGAVGGYT
TRBD1	13	TRBV6-5	TRBJ1-2	ASSYGQDFNYGYT
-	12	TRBV5-1	TRBJ1-6	ASSSQGAGSPLH
-	11	TRBV10-3	TRBJ2-7	AISESPGWEQY
TRBD1	14	TRBV4-1	TRBJ1-2	ASSQATGAGNYGYT
-	13	TRBV15	TRBJ2-7	ATSRETGGSYEQY
TRBD2	12	TRBV12-5	TRBJ2-7	ASGRLAEYHEQY
TRBD1	10	TRBV6-6	TRBJ2-7	ATRDRSYEQY
TRBD1	14	TRBV6-5	TRBJ1-4	ASSYGTGQGNEKLF
TRBD2	12	TRBV6-1	TRBJ2-7	ASQSTGGSYEQY
-	12	TRBV30	TRBJ1-2	AWSDNLNRYGYT
-	14	TRBV21-1	TRBJ2-2	ASSKVLAGPYGELF
-	9	TRBV20-1	TRBJ1-4	SALVTRALF
TRBD1	15	TRBV27	TRBJ2-5	ASRKASQGVGQETQY
TRBD1	12	TRBV19	TRBJ1-2	ASRGTGEFGGYT
-	12	TRBV11-2	TRBJ2-3	ASSLGQGLDTQY
-	14	TRBV5-1	TRBJ2-2	ASRPGYEGLTGELF
TRBD1	13	TRBV19	TRBJ2-7	ASSSPGTGDYEQY
-	13	TRBV19	TRBJ2-7	ASSIVGTTSYEQY
TRBD2	14	TRBV4-2	TRBJ2-1	ASSQDRRGGHNEQF
-	12	TRBV19	TRBJ1-4	ASNSRGENEKLF
-	14	TRBV18	TRBJ2-1	ASSPPTGSSYNEQF
-	12	TRBV24-1	TRBJ2-3	ATSDRVSTDTQY
-	13	TRBV3-1/TRBV3-2	TRBJ1-3	ASSQDLGVGNTIY